This passage covers 21 T cell receptor beta chains from one sample sequenced in a study of STAT5B mutations in CD4+ large granular lymphocyte leukemia. This table comes from immunoSEQ multiplex PCR, and its TCRdb copy is limited to in-frame clones, with some not included. Counted here are several thousand clones, about 74% occurring once; the ten biggest clones make up about 72%. Sequencing was done on a sample of PBMCs. Source of these receptors: a woman aged 60-75 years with CD4+ T-cell large granular lymphocyte leukemia.

The chain uses TRBV5-6 and TRBJ2-5; D is ambiguous. From germline, CDR1 is SGHDT and CDR2 YYEEEE. Trimming shortened V by 2 bases and J by 5 bases, and 10 bases separated the two germline ends. CDR3 size: 13 residues. CDR3 sequence: CASSLWVGETQYF. The CDR3 bases are TGTGCCAGCAGCTTATGGGTTGGGGAGACCCAGTACTTC.

V usage is TRBV5-1 and J usage is TRBJ2-1, with a weak D call TRBD2 (7 bases). CDR1 and CDR2 from the germline V gene are SGHRS and YFSETQ. V lost 0 bases and J 5 bases, leaving 12 bases between the germline ends. The CDR3 is made up of 15 amino acids. The CDR3 nucleotides are TGCGCCAGCAGCTTGGAGGGGGGGAGGAACAATGAGCAGTTCTTC. Protein: CASSLEGGRNNEQFF.

The chain has TRBV6-1 and TRBJ1-5, with D possibly being TRBD1 (6 bases). This CDR3 has 15 residues. Germline assignment: CDR1 MNHNS and CDR2 SASEGT. V lost 2 bases, J lost 11 bases, and 19 bases lay in between. In nucleotides, the CDR3 is TGTGCCAGCAGTGAATTCAGGGGAGACATTACCACCCAGCATTTT. This gives the protein CASSEFRGDITTQHF.

The chain recombines TRBV14 with TRBJ1-2; D not certain. V was clipped by 1 base and J by 5 bases, with 14 bases between them. This CDR3 region has 15 residues. CDR1 is SGHDN, CDR2 FVKESK, per germline. For the CDR3, the DNA is TGTGCCAGCAGCCAAGTCCCAGCGGCCGTTTATGGCTACACCTTC. Translation gives CASSQVPAAVYGYTF.

The chain links TRBV27 to TRBJ1-2; no clear D. The CDR3 is 13 residues long. With 5 bases removed from V and 2 bases from J, the gap between germline ends came to 9 bases. Germline assignment: CDR1 MNHEY and CDR2 SMNVEV (reference sequence). CDR3 nucleotides: TGTGCCAGCAGTCCCAGCGTCAACTATGGCTACACCTTC. Translating it yields CASSPSVNYGYTF.

This rearrangement joins TRBV6-6 to TRBJ2-5; D not certain. CDR1 and CDR2 (germline): MNHNY, SVGAGI (reference sequence). V was cut by 7 bases and J by 2 bases, with 8 bases left in between. The CDR3 loop spans 12 amino acids. The CDR3 region has the DNA TGTGCCAGCACCTGGAGTCAAGAGACCCAGTACTTC. This translates into CASTWSQETQYF.

V and J are TRBV18 and TRBJ1-2; no firm D call. Germline V CDR1 and CDR2: KGHSH, LQKENI. The CDR3 runs to 13 residues. Trimming took off 6 bases at V and 8 bases at J, with 16 bases between the two ends. The chain's CDR3 is CASSEGIIKGYTF. The CDR3 coding sequence is TGTGCCAGCTCCGAAGGGATAATCAAAGGCTACACCTTC.

This clone has just a few counts. The rearrangement links TRBV19 to TRBJ2-5; tentative D call: TRBD2 (5 bases). Germline CDR1 reads LNHDA; CDR2 reads SQIVND (reference sequence). This CDR3 is built from 13 residues. With 5 bases removed from V and 5 bases from J, the gap between germline ends came to 12 bases. The CDR3: CASSVGIPETQYF. The CDR3 DNA is TGTGCCAGTAGTGTCGGGATCCCCGAGACCCAGTACTTC.

The chain joins TRBV28 to TRBJ1-2, with a tentative D call TRBD1 (6 bases). The length of the CDR3 is 14 residues. V was clipped by 3 bases and J by 7 bases, with 15 bases between them. The germline V gene has CDR1 MDHEN and CDR2 SYDVKM. DNA for the CDR3: TGTGCCAGCAGTTTTCTAGGGACATTTGTTGGCTACACCTTC. It translates to CASSFLGTFVGYTF.

CDR3 sequence reads: CASSPGPGAKNIQYF. The CDR3 DNA follows: TGTGCCAGCTCACCAGGCCCAGGGGCCAAAAACATTCAGTACTTC. The chain is built from TRBV18 and TRBJ2-4, with TRBD1 as a possible D gene (5 bases). CDR1 and CDR2 from the germline V gene are KGHSH and LQKENI. This CDR3 has 15 residues. Trimming took 2 bases from V and 1 from J, leaving 9 bases between them.

This chain connects TRBV6-1 to TRBJ2-1; 11 bases agree with TRBD2. The CDR3 sequence is 14 residues long. Germline V gene lookup returns CDR1 MNHNS and CDR2 SASEGT. V trimming: 6 bases; J trimming: 13 bases; junction bases outside the gene matches: 11. CDR3 coding DNA: TGTGCCAGCAGCAATGGGGCTAGCGGGGGGTATCAGTTCTTC. Amino acid sequence: CASSNGASGGYQFF.

This clone has a single count. The CDR3, as DNA: TGTGCCAGCAGCCCCCGCGGGACAGGGAACGTCTACGAGCAGTACTTC. It translates to CASSPRGTGNVYEQYF. The rearrangement joins TRBV5-5 to TRBJ2-7, with 9 bases aligning to TRBD1. CDR3 length equals 16 residues. V lost 4 bases to trimming and J lost 3 bases; unmatched junction nucleotides: 11. CDR1 is SGHKS and CDR2 is YYEKEE in the germline V gene (reference sequence).

This clone was recorded a few times. The J gene is TRBJ1-4, the V gene TRBV30; maybe TRBD1 (6 bases). The germline V gene encodes CDR1 GTSNPN and CDR2 SVGIG (reference sequence). V was pared by 3 bases and J by 5 bases, with 16 bases between. This CDR3 has 15 amino acids. CDR3 nucleotides: TGTGCCTGGAGACCAGGACAGAAGTTCAATGAAAAACTGTTTTTT. This translates into CAWRPGQKFNEKLFF. The full variable domain, in which reference TRBV30 and TRBJ1-4 provide the parts outside the CDR3, is SQTIHQWPATLVQPVGSPLSLECTVEGTSNPNLYWYRQAAGRGLQLLFYSVGIGQISSEVPQNLSASRPQDRQFILSSKKLLLSDSGFYLCAWRPGQKFNEKLFFGSGTQLSVL.

The chain has TRBV5-1 and TRBJ2-1, with a tentative D call TRBD2 (6 bases). CDR1 and CDR2 from the germline V gene are SGHRS and YFSETQ. V gave up 0 bases and J gave up 5 bases, with 9 bases separating them. This CDR3 is 14 amino acids long. DNA of the CDR3: TGCGCCAGCAGCTTGGTCGCGGGGAACAATGAGCAGTTCTTC. It codes for CASSLVAGNNEQFF.

The chain couples TRBV21-1 to TRBJ2-7. TRBV21-1 is annotated as a pseudogene. The CDR3 totals 17 residues. The CDR3 sequence is CASSTYRRSPKSYEQYF. In DNA form, the CDR3 reads TGTGCCAGCAGCACCTATCGACGGTCCCCCAAATCTTACGAGCAGTACTTC.

The rearrangement links TRBV30 to TRBJ2-3; perhaps TRBD1 as D (6 bases). Trimming removed 5 bases from V and 1 base from J, with 10 bases in between. Germline V gene lookup returns CDR1 GTSNPN and CDR2 SVGIG (reference sequence). The CDR3 length is 13 residues. The DNA for the CDR3 is TGTGCCTGGGTGCGACAGGGCACAGATACGCAGTATTTT. This translates into CAWVRQGTDTQYF.

The gene calls are TRBV28 and TRBJ2-7; D may be TRBD1 (6 bases). Trimming left V 9 bases short and J 0 bases short, with 18 bases between. The germline V gene encodes CDR1 MDHEN and CDR2 SYDVKM. This CDR3 spans 15 amino acids. Here the CDR3 reads CASRAGDRSSYEQYF. CDR3 coding DNA: TGTGCCAGTAGAGCAGGGGATAGGAGCTCCTACGAGCAGTACTTC.

The chain employs TRBV29-1 and TRBJ2-4; possibly TRBD1 for D (5 bases). Trimming removed 0 bases from V and 2 bases from J, with 8 bases in between. Germline V gene lookup returns CDR1 SQVTM and CDR2 ANQGSEA. The CDR3 extends over 14 amino acids. CDR3 DNA sequence: TGCAGCGTTGAAGATCAGGGCCCCAAAAACATTCAGTACTTC. Residues: CSVEDQGPKNIQYF.

The V call is TRBV10-3, the J call TRBJ1-4; D unclear. The CDR3 contains 13 residues. The germline CDR1 and CDR2 sequences are ENHRY and SYGVKD. V was shortened by 4 bases and J by 7 bases, with 10 bases between the two germline ends. In nucleotides, the CDR3 is TGTGCCATCAGTGTCAAGGGTGGTGAAAAACTGTTTTTT. Translated: CAISVKGGEKLFF.

The chain employs TRBV5-6 and TRBJ2-5; D unclear. Trimming took off 3 bases at V and 5 bases at J, with 11 bases between the two ends. The CDR3 is 13 amino acids. Germline loops: CDR1 SGHDT, CDR2 YYEEEE. CDR3 in DNA: TGTGCCAGCAGCTCCAACCTTAGGGAGACCCAGTACTTC. As protein: CASSSNLRETQYF. Variable domain in full (rest from reference TRBV5-6 and TRBJ2-5): DAGVTQSPTHLIKTRGQQVTLRCSPKSGHDTVSWYQQALGQGPQFIFQYYEEEERQRGNFPDRFSGHQFPNYSSELNVNALLLGDSALYLCASSSNLRETQYFGPGTRLLVL.

The chain links TRBV7-2 to TRBJ2-1; TRBD1 aligns across 8 bases. V was clipped by 1 base and J by 1 base; unmatched bases: 3. CDR1 and CDR2 (germline): SGHTA, FQGNSA. CDR3 length equals 16 residues. The CDR3 loop is CASSLDGTGSYNEQFF. The CDR3 DNA reads as TGTGCCAGCAGCTTAGATGGGACAGGTTCCTACAATGAGCAGTTCTTC. Full variable domain (missing parts from reference TRBV7-2 and TRBJ2-1): GAGVSQSPSNKVTEKGKDVELRCDPISGHTALYWYRQSLGQGLEFLIYFQGNSAPDKSGLPSDRFSAERTGGSVSTLTIQRTQQEDSAVYLCASSLDGTGSYNEQFFGPGTRLTVL.